These T cell receptor beta chains were read from a single sample in a study of radiotherapy plus CTLA-4 blockade in lung cancer. Here immunoSEQ multiplex PCR was the method, and the copy in TCRdb shows in-frame clones only, minus some. The table shows 75,000 to 100,000 clones, with 60% to 75% occurring only once. The specimen comprised peripheral blood, sampled from a patient treated with radiotherapy plus ipilimumab. The receptors come from a human donor with non-small cell lung cancer who had a partial response to radiotherapy plus ipilimumab. Some clones in this sample may be carry-over from other donors' samples. Both conserved end residues are part of each CDR3. Each record gives: D gene, CDR3 length, clone size, V gene, J gene, CDR3 DNA, CDR3 protein. A D gene is named only where the DNA matches it firmly. Clone size, where shown, is once, few, many, or a class for clones that have expanded.

>.|14|.|TRBV28|TRBJ2-5
TGTGCCAGCTATGGCGGGGCTGTGGGGGAGACCCAGTACTTC
CASYGGAVGETQYF
>.|14|.|TRBV7-8|TRBJ2-7
TGTGCCAGCAGCTTAGCGGGCCCTGCCTACGAGCAGTACTTC
CASSLAGPAYEQYF
>TRBD2|16|.|TRBV28|TRBJ2-5
TGTGCCAGCACCCTAAAGGCGGGGGGCCGTGGAGAGACCCAGTACTTC
CASTLKAGGRGETQYF
>TRBD1|16|.|TRBV4-1|TRBJ1-2
TGCGCCAGCAGCCAAGGGGCCCGGACAGGGAGGGATGGCTACACCTTC
CASSQGARTGRDGYTF
>.|14|.|TRBV5-1|TRBJ2-1
TGCGCCAGCAGCTTGGCGGGAGTTTCCAATGAGCAGTTCTTC
CASSLAGVSNEQFF
>.|16|many|TRBV5-1|TRBJ1-1
TGCGCCAGCTCCTGGGGGGAGCAAGTGAAGAACACTGAAGCTTTCTTT
CASSWGEQVKNTEAFF
>.|16|.|TRBV6-6|TRBJ2-5
TGTGCCAGCGGTGGGCTGAGAGCGGCCCCGGGAGAGACCCAGTACTTC
CASGGLRAAPGETQYF
>TRBD2|16|once|TRBV27|TRBJ2-1
TGTGCCAGCAGTTTATTAAGGACTAGCGGGAGGGATGAGCAGTTCTTC
CASSLLRTSGRDEQFF
>TRBD2|17|once|TRBV7-2|TRBJ2-5
TGTGCCAGCAGCTTGATTTTCGCAGCGGGACGTCAAGAGACCCAGTACTTC
CASSLIFAAGRQETQYF
>TRBD1|13|.|TRBV29-1|TRBJ1-1
TGCAGCGTCCTGGCAGGGGGCTCGACTGAAGCTTTCTTT
CSVLAGGSTEAFF
>TRBD2|16|.|TRBV5-4|TRBJ2-7
TGTGCCAGCAGCTTGGCCGGGGGGGCTCTCCTCTACGAGCAGTACTTC
CASSLAGGALLYEQYF
>TRBD1|16|.|TRBV4-2|TRBJ2-3
TGTGCCAGCAGCTCCCACGACAGGGTAAGCACAGATACGCAGTATTTT
CASSSHDRVSTDTQYF
>.|15|.|TRBV28|TRBJ2-7
TGTGCCAGCAGACCGCGGCGCCAAGAGGGTCGGGAGCAGTACTTC
CASRPRRQEGREQYF
>.|15|once|TRBV4-3|TRBJ1-2
TGCGCCAGCAGCCAAGATTGGGGCGTAGGATATGGCTACACCTTC
CASSQDWGVGYGYTF
>.|12|few|TRBV7-9|TRBJ1-1
TGTGCCAGCAGCTTAGTCCCTATCTGGGCTTTCTTT
CASSLVPIWAFF
>TRBD1|14|.|TRBV5-4|TRBJ1-1
TGTGCCAGCAGGTTTACAGGGGGGAAGACTGAAGCTTTCTTT
CASRFTGGKTEAFF
>.|12|.|TRBV21-1|TRBJ1-2
TGTGCCAGCAGCAATCCAGACTATGGCTACACCTTC
CASSNPDYGYTF
>.|15|.|TRBV6-5|TRBJ2-7
TGTGCCAGCAGTTACGGGGGGGCCCCTAAGGGCGAGCAGTACTTC
CASSYGGAPKGEQYF
>TRBD2|16|.|TRBV15|TRBJ2-1
TGTGCCACCAGCACCCGGCAACTAGCGGGTGCCCTTGAGCAGTTCTTC
CATSTRQLAGALEQFF
>.|13|once|TRBV18|TRBJ2-7
TGTGCCAGCTCACCAGGGGCCTCCTACGAGCAGTACTTC
CASSPGASYEQYF
>TRBD2|14|.|TRBV5-4|TRBJ2-1
TGTGCCAGCAGCTTTAGCGGGGGGTGGAATGAGCAGTTCTTC
CASSFSGGWNEQFF
>.|13|.|TRBV29-1|TRBJ2-1
TGCAGCGTCGGACTCCGGGGAAACAATGAGCAGTTCTTC
CSVGLRGNNEQFF
>.|12|.|TRBV7-8|TRBJ1-2
TGTGCCAGCAGCCCGACCTGGGGGGTCGAAACCTTC
CASSPTWGVETF
>TRBD1|15|.|TRBV5-1|TRBJ1-2
TGCGCCAGCAGCTCCGAGCCGGGGACAGGGAGTGGCTACACCTTC
CASSSEPGTGSGYTF
>.|16|.|TRBV4-1|TRBJ2-5
TGCGCCAGCAGCCAAGATCTCGGACAGTCTTGGGAGACCCAGTACTTC
CASSQDLGQSWETQYF
>TRBD1|15|.|TRBV6-1|TRBJ1-3
TGTGCCAGCAGTGGACAGGGGGCCATAGGAAACACCATATATTTT
CASSGQGAIGNTIYF
>TRBD1|18|.|TRBV7-9|TRBJ2-3
TGTGCCAGCAGCTTAGTAACAGGGGTGATTCTCGCTGCAGATACGCAGTATTTT
CASSLVTGVILAADTQYF
>.|11|.|TRBV29-1|TRBJ1-1
TGCAGCAGCGGACGAAACACTGAAGCTTTCTTT
CSSGRNTEAFF
>.|13|.|TRBV2|TRBJ2-3
TGTGCCAGCTGGGGGCGATACACAGATACGCAGTATTTT
CASWGRYTDTQYF
>.|14|few|TRBV5-1|TRBJ2-5
TGCGCCAGCAGCTTGGACTGGGGGCTGGAGACCCAGTACTTC
CASSLDWGLETQYF
>.|18|.|TRBV5-1|TRBJ2-6
TGCGCCAGCAGCTTGGACGAGACAGGTGTCTCTGGGGCCAACGTCCTGACTTTC
CASSLDETGVSGANVLTF
>.|14|.|TRBV9|TRBJ2-3
TGTGCCAGCTCCCGCGGGGTCCTCACAGATACGCAGTATTTT
CASSRGVLTDTQYF
>.|14|.|TRBV6-5|TRBJ2-3
TGTGCCAGCAGGCGGGATTCTAGCACAGATACGCAGTATTTT
CASRRDSSTDTQYF
>.|13|.|TRBV11-2|TRBJ2-5
TGTGCCAGCAGCTTAGACAGGGATGAGACCCAGTACTTC
CASSLDRDETQYF
>.|15|.|TRBV28|TRBJ1-4
TGTGCCAGCAGTCGTGGGGGCCCCCCCGGTACAAAACTGTTTTTT
CASSRGGPPGTKLFF
>TRBD1|16|.|TRBV28|TRBJ2-3
TGTGCCAGCAGATTCGAACCGGGGACAGGGGGAGATACGCAGTATTTT
CASRFEPGTGGDTQYF
>.|14|.|TRBV5-1|TRBJ2-7
TGCGCCAGCAGCTTTTCCGGAGATCTCTACGAGCAGTACTTC
CASSFSGDLYEQYF
>.|16|.|TRBV7-3|TRBJ2-2
TGTGCCAGCAGCTTAAACGGCGGGGTGAACACCGGGGAGCTGTTTTTT
CASSLNGGVNTGELFF
>TRBD1|15|.|TRBV28|TRBJ1-5
TGTGCCAGCACCCTTGGGACAGGCGGAAATCAGCCCCAGCATTTT
CASTLGTGGNQPQHF
>TRBD2|14|.|TRBV11-2|TRBJ2-7
TGTGCCAGCAGCTTAGGCAGCGGGGCCTACGAGCAGTACTTC
CASSLGSGAYEQYF
>TRBD1|16|.|TRBV6-5|TRBJ2-7
TGTGCCAGCAGTTACTCACGCCGGGACAGGGTTTACGAGCAGTACTTC
CASSYSRRDRVYEQYF
>.|16|medium-sized|TRBV7-9|TRBJ2-7
TGTGCCAGCAGCCGCCTCAGGGGACGGAGCTCCTACGAGCAGTACTTC
CASSRLRGRSSYEQYF
>TRBD1|13|.|TRBV29-1|TRBJ1-4
TGCAGCGGGGGGTTGGCAGGGGGAGAAAAACTGTTTTTT
CSGGLAGGEKLFF
>.|16|.|TRBV28|TRBJ2-5
TGTGCCAGCAGTTTAGGGGATAGCGAATCAAAAGAGACCCAGTACTTC
CASSLGDSESKETQYF
>TRBD2|12|.|TRBV28|TRBJ2-5
TGTGCCAGCAGGCCGGGAGGTGAGACCCAGTACTTC
CASRPGGETQYF